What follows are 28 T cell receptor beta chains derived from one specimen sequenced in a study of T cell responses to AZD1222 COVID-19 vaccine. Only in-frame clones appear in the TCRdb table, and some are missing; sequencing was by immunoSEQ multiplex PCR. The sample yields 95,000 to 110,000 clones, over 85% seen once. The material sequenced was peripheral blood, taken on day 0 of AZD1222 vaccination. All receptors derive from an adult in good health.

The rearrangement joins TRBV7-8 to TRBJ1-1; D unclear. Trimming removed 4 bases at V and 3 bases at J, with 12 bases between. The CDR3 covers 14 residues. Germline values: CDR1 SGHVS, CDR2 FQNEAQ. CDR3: CASSWMGVDTEAFF. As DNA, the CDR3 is TGTGCCAGCAGCTGGATGGGTGTGGACACTGAAGCTTTCTTT.

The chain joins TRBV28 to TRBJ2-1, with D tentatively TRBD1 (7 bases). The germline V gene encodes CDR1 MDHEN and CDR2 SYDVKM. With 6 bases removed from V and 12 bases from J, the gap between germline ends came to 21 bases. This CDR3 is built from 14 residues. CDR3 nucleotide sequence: TGTGCCAGCAGACCACAGGGGTGGTCAGCGGGGCAGTTCTTC. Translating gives CASRPQGWSAGQFF. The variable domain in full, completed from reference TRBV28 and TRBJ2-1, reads DVKVTQSSRYLVKRTGEKVFLECVQDMDHENMFWYRQDPGLGLRLIYFSYDVKMKEKGDIPEGYSVSREKKERFSLILESASTNQTSMYLCASRPQGWSAGQFFGPGTRLTVL.

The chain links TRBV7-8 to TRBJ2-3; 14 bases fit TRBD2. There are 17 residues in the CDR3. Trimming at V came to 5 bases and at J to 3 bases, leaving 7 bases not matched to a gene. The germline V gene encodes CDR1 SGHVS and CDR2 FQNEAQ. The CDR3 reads CASSTWTSGRITDTQYF. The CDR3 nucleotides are TGTGCCAGCAGCACCTGGACTAGCGGGAGGATAACAGATACGCAGTATTTT.

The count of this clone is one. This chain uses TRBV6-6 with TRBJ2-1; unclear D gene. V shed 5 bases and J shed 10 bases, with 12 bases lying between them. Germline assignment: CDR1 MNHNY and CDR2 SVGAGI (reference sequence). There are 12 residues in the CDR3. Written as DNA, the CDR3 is TGTGCCAGCAGTAATTGGGTAAACGAGCAGTTCTTC. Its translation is CASSNWVNEQFF.

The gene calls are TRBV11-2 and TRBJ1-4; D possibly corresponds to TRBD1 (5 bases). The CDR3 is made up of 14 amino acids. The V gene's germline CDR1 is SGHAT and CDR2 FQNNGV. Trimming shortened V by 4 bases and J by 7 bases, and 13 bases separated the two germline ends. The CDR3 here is CASSSRGGSEKLFF. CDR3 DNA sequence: TGTGCCAGCAGCTCCCGGGGGGGGAGTGAAAAACTGTTTTTT.

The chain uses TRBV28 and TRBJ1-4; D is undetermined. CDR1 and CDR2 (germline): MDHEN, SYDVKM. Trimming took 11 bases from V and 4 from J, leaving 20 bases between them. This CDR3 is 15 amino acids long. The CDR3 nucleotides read TGTGCCTTATCGAACGGGCAGGCGGGTAATGAAAAACTGTTTTTT. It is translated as CALSNGQAGNEKLFF.

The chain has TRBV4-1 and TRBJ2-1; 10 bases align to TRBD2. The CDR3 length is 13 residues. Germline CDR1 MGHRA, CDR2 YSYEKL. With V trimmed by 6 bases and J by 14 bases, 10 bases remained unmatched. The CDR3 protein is CASSNRLAGLKFF. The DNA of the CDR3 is TGCGCCAGCAGTAACCGACTAGCGGGTTTGAAGTTCTTC.

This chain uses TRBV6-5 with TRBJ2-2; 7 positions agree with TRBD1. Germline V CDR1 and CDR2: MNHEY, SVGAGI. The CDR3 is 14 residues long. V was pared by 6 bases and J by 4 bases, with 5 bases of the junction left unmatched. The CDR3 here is CASSRQGVTGELFF. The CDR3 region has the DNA TGTGCCAGCAGCCGACAGGGTGTCACCGGGGAGCTGTTTTTT.

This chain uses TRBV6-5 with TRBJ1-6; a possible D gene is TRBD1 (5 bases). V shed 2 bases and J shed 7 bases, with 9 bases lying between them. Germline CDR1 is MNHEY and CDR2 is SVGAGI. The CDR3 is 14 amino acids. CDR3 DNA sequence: TGTGCCAGCAGTTACGGCCAGGGAAATTCACCCCTCCACTTT. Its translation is CASSYGQGNSPLHF.

CDR3 residues: CASSRTQTPDTQYF. The CDR3 DNA follows: TGTGCCAGCAGCCGGACTCAAACCCCAGATACGCAGTATTTT. The J gene is TRBJ2-3, the V gene TRBV3-1 (or the pseudogene TRBV3-2); TRBD2 is a possible D gene (5 bases). The CDR3 spans 14 residues. V was trimmed by 4 bases and J by 4 bases, leaving 12 bases between them. The germline V gene has CDR1 LGHDT and CDR2 YNNKEL (reference sequence).

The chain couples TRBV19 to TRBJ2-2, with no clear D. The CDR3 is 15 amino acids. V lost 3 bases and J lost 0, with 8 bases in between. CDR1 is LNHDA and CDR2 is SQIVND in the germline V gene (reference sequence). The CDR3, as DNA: TGTGCCAGTAGTATCCGGACGGCGAACACCGGGGAGCTGTTTTTT. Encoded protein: CASSIRTANTGELFF. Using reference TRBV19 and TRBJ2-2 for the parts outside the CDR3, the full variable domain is DGGITQSPKYLFRKEGQNVTLSCEQNLNHDAMYWYRQDPGQGLRLIYYSQIVNDFQKGDIAEGYSVSREKKESFPLTVTSAQKNPTAFYLCASSIRTANTGELFFGEGSRLTVL.

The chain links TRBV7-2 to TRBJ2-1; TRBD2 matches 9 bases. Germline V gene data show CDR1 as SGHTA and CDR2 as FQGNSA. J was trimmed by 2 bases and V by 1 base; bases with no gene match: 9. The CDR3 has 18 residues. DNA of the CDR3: TGTGCCAGCAGCTTAGGGGGAGCGGGAGGTGGGCCCTACAATGAGCAGTTCTTC. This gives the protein CASSLGGAGGGPYNEQFF. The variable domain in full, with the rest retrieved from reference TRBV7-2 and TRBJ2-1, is GAGVSQSPSNKVTEKGKDVELRCDPISGHTALYWYRQSLGQGLEFLIYFQGNSAPDKSGLPSDRFSAERTGGSVSTLTIQRTQQEDSAVYLCASSLGGAGGGPYNEQFFGPGTRLTVL.

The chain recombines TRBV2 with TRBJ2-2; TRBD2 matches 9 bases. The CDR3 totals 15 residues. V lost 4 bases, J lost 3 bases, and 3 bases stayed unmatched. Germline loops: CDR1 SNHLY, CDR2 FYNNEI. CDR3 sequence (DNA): TGTGCCAGCAGTGTCATAGCGGGAGACACCGGGGAGCTGTTTTTT. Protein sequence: CASSVIAGDTGELFF.

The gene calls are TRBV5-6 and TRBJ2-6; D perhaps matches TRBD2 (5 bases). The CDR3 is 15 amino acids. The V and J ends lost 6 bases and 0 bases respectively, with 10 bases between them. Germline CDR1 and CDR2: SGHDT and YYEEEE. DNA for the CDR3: TGTGCCAGCACCCTTGGGAGCTCTGGGGCCAACGTCCTGACTTTC. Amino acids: CASTLGSSGANVLTF.

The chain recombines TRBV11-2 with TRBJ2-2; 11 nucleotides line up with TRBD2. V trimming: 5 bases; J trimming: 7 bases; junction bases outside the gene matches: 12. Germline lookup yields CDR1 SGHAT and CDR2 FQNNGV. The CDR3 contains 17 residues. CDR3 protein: CASSPTSGSARSGELFF. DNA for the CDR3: TGTGCCAGCAGCCCTACTAGCGGGAGCGCTCGGAGCGGGGAGCTGTTTTTT.

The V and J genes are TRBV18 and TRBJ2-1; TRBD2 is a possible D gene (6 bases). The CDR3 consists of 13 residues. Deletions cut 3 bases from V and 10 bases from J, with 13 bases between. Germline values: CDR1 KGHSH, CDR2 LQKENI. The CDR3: CASSPTLAEEQFF. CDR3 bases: TGTGCCAGCTCACCGACTTTAGCGGAGGAGCAGTTCTTC.

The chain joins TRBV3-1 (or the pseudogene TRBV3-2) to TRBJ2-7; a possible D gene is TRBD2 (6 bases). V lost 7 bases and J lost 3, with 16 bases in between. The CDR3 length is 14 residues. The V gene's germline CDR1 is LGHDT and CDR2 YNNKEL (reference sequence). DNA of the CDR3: TGTGCCAGCACCAATTTAGCGGCTGGCTACGAGCAGTACTTC. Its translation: CASTNLAAGYEQYF.

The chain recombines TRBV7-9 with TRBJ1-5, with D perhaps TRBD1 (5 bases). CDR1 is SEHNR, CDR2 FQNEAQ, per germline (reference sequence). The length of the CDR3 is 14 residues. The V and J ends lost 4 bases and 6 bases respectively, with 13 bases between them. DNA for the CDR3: TGTGCCAGCAGCTCCGGGGCAGGTCTTCAGCCCCAGCATTTT. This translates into CASSSGAGLQPQHF.

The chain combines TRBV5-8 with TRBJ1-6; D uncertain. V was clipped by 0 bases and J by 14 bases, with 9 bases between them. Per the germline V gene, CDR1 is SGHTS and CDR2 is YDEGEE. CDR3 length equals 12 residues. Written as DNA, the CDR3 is TGTGCCAGCAGCTTGGAACCCTCGGCCCTCCACTTT. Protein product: CASSLEPSALHF.

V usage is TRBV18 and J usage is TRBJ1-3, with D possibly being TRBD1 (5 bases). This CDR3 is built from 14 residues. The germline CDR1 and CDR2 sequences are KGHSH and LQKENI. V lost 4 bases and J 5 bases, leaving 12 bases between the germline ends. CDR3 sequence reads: CASSRDGRRNTIYF. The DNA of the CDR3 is TGTGCCAGCTCACGGGACGGCCGCCGAAACACCATATATTTT. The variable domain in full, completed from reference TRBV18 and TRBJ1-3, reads NAGVMQNPRHLVRRRGQEARLRCSPMKGHSHVYWYRQLPEEGLKFMVYLQKENIIDESGMPKERFSAEFPKEGPSILRIQQVVRGDSAAYFCASSRDGRRNTIYFGEGSWLTVV.

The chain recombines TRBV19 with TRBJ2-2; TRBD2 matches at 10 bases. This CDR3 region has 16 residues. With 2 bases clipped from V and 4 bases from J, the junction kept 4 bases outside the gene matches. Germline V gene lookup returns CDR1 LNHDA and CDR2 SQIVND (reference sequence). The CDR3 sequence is CASSIRTSGSTGELFF. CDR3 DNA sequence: TGTGCCAGTAGTATAAGGACTAGCGGCTCCACCGGGGAGCTGTTTTTT.

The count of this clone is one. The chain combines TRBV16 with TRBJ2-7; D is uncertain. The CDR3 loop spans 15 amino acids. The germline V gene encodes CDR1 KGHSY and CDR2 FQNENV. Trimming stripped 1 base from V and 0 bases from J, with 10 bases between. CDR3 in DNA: TGTGCCAGCAGCCAATTAAAGCAGACCTCCTACGAGCAGTACTTC. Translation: CASSQLKQTSYEQYF.

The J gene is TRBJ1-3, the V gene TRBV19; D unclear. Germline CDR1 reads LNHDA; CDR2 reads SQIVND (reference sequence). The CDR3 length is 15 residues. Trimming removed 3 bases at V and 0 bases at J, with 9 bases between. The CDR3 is CASSILGASGNTIYF. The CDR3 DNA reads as TGTGCCAGTAGTATTCTCGGAGCCTCTGGAAACACCATATATTTT.

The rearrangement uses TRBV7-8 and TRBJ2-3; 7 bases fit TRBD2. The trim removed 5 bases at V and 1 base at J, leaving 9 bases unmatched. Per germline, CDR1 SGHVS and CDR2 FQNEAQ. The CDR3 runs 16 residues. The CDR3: CASSVWRERGTDTQYF. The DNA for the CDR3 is TGTGCCAGCAGCGTGTGGCGGGAGCGCGGCACAGATACGCAGTATTTT.

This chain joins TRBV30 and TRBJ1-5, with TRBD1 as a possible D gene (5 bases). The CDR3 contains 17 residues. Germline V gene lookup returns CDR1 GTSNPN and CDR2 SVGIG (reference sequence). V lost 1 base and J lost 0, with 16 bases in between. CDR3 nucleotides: TGTGCCTGGAGTGGAGAAAGGACACCATATAGCAATCAGCCCCAGCATTTT. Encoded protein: CAWSGERTPYSNQPQHF.

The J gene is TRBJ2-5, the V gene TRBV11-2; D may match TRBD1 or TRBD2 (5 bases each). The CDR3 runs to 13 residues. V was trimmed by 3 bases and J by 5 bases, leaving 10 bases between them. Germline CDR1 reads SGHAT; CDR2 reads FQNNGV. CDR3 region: CASSLGRDETQYF. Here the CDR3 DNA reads TGTGCCAGCAGCTTGGGCAGGGACGAGACCCAGTACTTC.

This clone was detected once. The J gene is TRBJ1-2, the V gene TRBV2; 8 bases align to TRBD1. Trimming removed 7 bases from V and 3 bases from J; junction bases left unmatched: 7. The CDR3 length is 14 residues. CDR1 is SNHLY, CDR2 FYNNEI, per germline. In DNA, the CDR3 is TGTGCCAGCAAGCCAGGGGGCCCTTACTATGGCTACACCTTC. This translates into CASKPGGPYYGYTF.

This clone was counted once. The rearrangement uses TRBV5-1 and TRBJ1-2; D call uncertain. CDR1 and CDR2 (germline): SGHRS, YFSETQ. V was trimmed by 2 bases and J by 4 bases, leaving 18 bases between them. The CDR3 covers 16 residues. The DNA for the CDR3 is TGCGCCAGCAGCTTATTAGGGCCAGAGGTGGGCTATGGCTACACCTTC. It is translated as CASSLLGPEVGYGYTF.